This TCR beta chain was observed in a study of blood T cell repertoires in COVID-19. Looking at the study overall: The cDNA or gDNA used as material had been derived from T cells, B-cell-depleted T cells, or PBMCs.

This CDR3 region has 14 residues. V lost 2 bases to trimming and J lost 2 bases, with 8 bases between them. Germline CDR1 is SGHRS and CDR2 is YFSETQ. Original processing notes: Estimation of nucleated cell counts was performed using reference gene primer amplification. The table came from immunoSEQ multiplex PCR; TCRdb's copy has only in-frame clones and leaves some out. D and trimming were read from the DNA, whereas the V and J calls and clone size are those reported in that table. The repertoire includes some 120,000 clones, around three quarters of them detected once, and 2% to 2.5% sits in the top ten. This clone has more than one count but fewer than ten.

What was sequenced was peripheral blood. The receptor comes from a woman between 65 and 79 years old with acute or convalescent COVID-19. The V call is TRBV5-1, the J call TRBJ1-5; no clear D gene. CDR3 sequence (DNA): TGCGCCAGCAGCTTAACTACCGGCAATCAGCCCCAGCATTTT. This codes for CASSLTTGNQPQHF.